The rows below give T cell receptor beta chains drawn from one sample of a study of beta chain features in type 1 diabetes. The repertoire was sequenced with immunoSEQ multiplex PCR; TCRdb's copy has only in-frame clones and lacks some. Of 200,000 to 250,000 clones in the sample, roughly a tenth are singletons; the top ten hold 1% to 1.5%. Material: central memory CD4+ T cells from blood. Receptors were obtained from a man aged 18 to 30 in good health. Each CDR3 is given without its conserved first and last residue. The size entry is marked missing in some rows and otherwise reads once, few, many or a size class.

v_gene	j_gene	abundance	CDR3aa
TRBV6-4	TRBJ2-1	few	ASRGTSGGYNEQF
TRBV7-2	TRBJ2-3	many	ASSSASGTDTQY
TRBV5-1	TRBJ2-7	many	ASSLGALPGEGYEQY
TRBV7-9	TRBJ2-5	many	ASSSSGQETQY
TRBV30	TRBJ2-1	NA	AWSPDRDYNDEQF
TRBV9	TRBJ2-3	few	ASSVDSSGRRGTDTQY
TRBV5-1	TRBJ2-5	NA	ASSRLEGQETQY
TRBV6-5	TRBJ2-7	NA	ASSSVRISASEQY
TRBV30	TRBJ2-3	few	AWSPPGGAAGPDTQY
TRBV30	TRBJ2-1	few	AWSVRRAPEQF
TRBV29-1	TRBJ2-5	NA	SVERGLAGGGAQY
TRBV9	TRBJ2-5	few	ASSDRAGETQY
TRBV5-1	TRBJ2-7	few	ASSEGLAGGGLTYEQY
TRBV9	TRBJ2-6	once	ASSVRGPGANVLT
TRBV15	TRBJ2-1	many	ATSGGGFRDNEQF
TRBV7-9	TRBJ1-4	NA	ASSLRDRNEKLF
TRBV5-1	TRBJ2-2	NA	ASSFRLNTGELF
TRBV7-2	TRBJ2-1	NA	ASSLEAGGYNEQF
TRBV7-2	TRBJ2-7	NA	ASSFGLNEQY
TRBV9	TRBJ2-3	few	ASSVITTGTSGRFTDTQY
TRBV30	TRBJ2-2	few	AWARDRDSTGELF
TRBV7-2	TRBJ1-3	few	ASSPRGYSGNTIY
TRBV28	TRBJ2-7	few	AGARHPSYEQY
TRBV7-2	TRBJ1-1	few	ASNSLAGHTEAF
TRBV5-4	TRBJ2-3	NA	ASSLAGTSSADTQY
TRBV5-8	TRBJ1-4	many	ASSTRTDLNEKLF
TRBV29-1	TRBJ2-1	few	SVDGVGDEQF
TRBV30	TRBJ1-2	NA	ACLQGNGYT